These 28 T cell receptor beta chains were sequenced from one sample in a study of blood T cell repertoires in COVID-19. TCRdb's copy holds only in-frame clones and misses some; the assay was immunoSEQ multiplex PCR. The top ten hold approximately 0.84% of the sample, which has a few hundred thousand clones, 85% to 90% seen once. Sequencing used peripheral blood. The receptors derive from a man aged 25 to 45 with acute or convalescent COVID-19.

V gene TRBV24-1 combines with J gene TRBJ2-1; 9 positions match TRBD1. Germline V lookup: CDR1 KGHDR, CDR2 SFDVKD. V dropped 7 bases and J dropped 4; count of bases not matched to a gene: 10. The CDR3 runs to 16 residues. CDR3 residues: CATSPAGTGFYNEQFF. In DNA form, the CDR3 reads TGTGCCACCAGCCCCGCCGGGACAGGGTTTTACAATGAGCAGTTCTTC.

The rearrangement joins TRBV7-6 to TRBJ2-5, with a weak D call TRBD2 (5 bases). V dropped 7 bases and J dropped 5 bases, with 20 bases sitting between them. Germline V lookup: CDR1 SGHVS, CDR2 FNYEAQ. The CDR3 contains 15 residues. This chain's CDR3 is CASTSSLVGDETQYF. The CDR3 DNA is TGTGCCAGCACCTCTAGCCTAGTCGGGGATGAGACCCAGTACTTC.

The rearrangement joins TRBV21-1 to TRBJ1-5; the listed D gene, TRBD1, was not tested against the DNA. TRBV21-1 is a documented pseudogene. The CDR3 sequence is 16 residues long. DNA for the CDR3: TGTGCCAGCAGCAAAACGGACAGGGAGGGCAATCAGCCCCAGCATTTT. The encoded protein is CASSKTDREGNQPQHF.

This chain uses TRBV30 with TRBJ2-4; D remains unclear. V gave up 3 bases and J gave up 0 bases, with 12 bases separating them. Germline V CDR1 and CDR2: GTSNPN, SVGIG (reference sequence). The CDR3 contains 15 residues. The CDR3 DNA follows: TGTGCCTGGAGAGCAGGCGCTGTAGCCAAAAACATTCAGTACTTC. This codes for CAWRAGAVAKNIQYF.

The gene calls are TRBV4-1 and TRBJ1-2; tentative D call: TRBD1 (5 bases). The V gene lost 2 bases and the J gene lost 2 bases, with 12 bases spanning the gap. The CDR3 spans 15 residues. In germline, CDR1 is MGHRA, CDR2 YSYEKL. CDR3 coding DNA: TGCGCCAGCAGCCAAACAACGACAGTAAACTATGGCTACACCTTC. It codes for CASSQTTTVNYGYTF.

In its sample, this clone was seen a few times. The chain uses TRBV13 and TRBJ2-1, with 11 bases that match TRBD2. V was clipped by 5 bases and J by 9 bases; unmatched bases: 9. Per germline, CDR1 PRHDT and CDR2 FYEKMQ (reference sequence). The CDR3 is 15 residues long. The CDR3 here is CASSGSGRAFGEQFF. CDR3 coding DNA: TGTGCCAGCAGCGGTAGCGGGAGGGCCTTTGGTGAGCAGTTCTTC.

J is TRBJ2-5 and V is TRBV7-9, with 13 bases identical to TRBD2. The ends lost 5 bases at V and 5 bases at J; junction bases unmatched: 8. The CDR3 has 16 residues. Germline CDR1 is SEHNR and CDR2 is FQNEAQ (reference sequence). CDR3 sequence (DNA): TGTGCCAGCAGCGGCTGGGGACTAGCGGGGCAGGAGACCCAGTACTTC. Amino acids: CASSGWGLAGQETQYF.

V is TRBV7-8 and J is TRBJ1-6; 7 nucleotides line up with TRBD1. The CDR3 runs 15 residues. Germline lookup yields CDR1 SGHVS and CDR2 FQNEAQ. V lost 0 bases to trimming and J lost 7 bases; unmatched junction nucleotides: 3. In nucleotides, the CDR3 is TGTGCCAGCAGCTTAGCGGGACAGTCCAATTCACCCCTCCACTTT. Translation: CASSLAGQSNSPLHF.

CDR3 bases: TGCAGCGTTGAGGTCGGTGGTGAGCAGTTCTTC. This translates into CSVEVGGEQFF. This sequence joins TRBV29-1 and TRBJ2-1; no firm D call. The CDR3 has 11 amino acids. The V gene lost 3 bases and the J gene lost 9 bases, with 9 bases spanning the gap. Germline V gives CDR1 SQVTM, CDR2 ANQGSEA.

This rearrangement joins TRBV14 to TRBJ2-1; D may be TRBD2 (5 bases). This CDR3 comprises 17 residues. Trimming shortened V by 2 bases and J by 0 bases, and 14 bases separated the two germline ends. CDR1 and CDR2 (germline): SGHDN, FVKESK. CDR3 amino acids: CASSQFFGDSSYNEQFF. For the CDR3, the DNA is TGTGCCAGCAGCCAATTCTTCGGGGATAGCTCCTACAATGAGCAGTTCTTC.

The genes are TRBV12-3 or TRBV12-4 and TRBJ1-2; D is undetermined. The V end lost 3 bases, the J end lost 8 bases, and 13 bases lay between the germline ends. The CDR3 length is 13 residues. This CDR3 reads CASSFAGSDGYTF. For the CDR3, the DNA is TGTGCCAGCAGTTTCGCGGGGTCAGACGGCTACACCTTC.

The rearrangement links TRBV27 to TRBJ1-4; tentative D call: TRBD1 (6 bases). The germline V and J ends were trimmed by 5 bases and 5 bases, with 15 bases remaining between them. Germline-derived CDR1 and CDR2 are MNHEY and SMNVEV (reference sequence). The CDR3 runs 15 residues. The CDR3: CASSPRGGGNEKLFF. DNA for the CDR3: TGTGCCAGCAGTCCAAGGGGGGGCGGGAATGAAAAACTGTTTTTT.

The chain combines TRBV4-2 with TRBJ2-1; D might be TRBD1 (6 bases). Germline lookup yields CDR1 LGHNA and CDR2 YNFKEQ. The CDR3 is made up of 17 amino acids. Trimming cost V 1 base and J 9 bases, with 22 bases left between them. The CDR3 DNA sequence: TGTGCCAGCAGCCAAGTGTTAGGGAAAAAGGGGGTTAGTGAGCAGTTCTTC. This sequence encodes CASSQVLGKKGVSEQFF.

The rearrangement joins TRBV10-3 to TRBJ1-4; 9 nucleotides agree with TRBD1. J was trimmed by 7 bases and V by 0 bases; bases with no gene match: 6. CDR1 is ENHRY and CDR2 is SYGVKD in the germline V gene. The CDR3 extends over 16 amino acids. The CDR3 DNA reads TGTGCCATCAGTGAGTCCCGGCCGGGACAGGGTGAAAAACTGTTTTTT. Amino acid sequence: CAISESRPGQGEKLFF.

V usage is TRBV19 and J usage is TRBJ2-7; 11 nucleotides line up with TRBD2. The CDR3 totals 17 residues. The V gene end was trimmed by 5 bases and the J gene end by 4 bases; junction bases not matched to a gene: 13. Germline V lookup: CDR1 LNHDA, CDR2 SQIVND (reference sequence). This CDR3 is CASSSSTSGVSRYEQYF. CDR3 bases: TGTGCCAGTAGTTCATCGACTAGCGGGGTTTCGAGATACGAGCAGTACTTC.

This chain uses TRBV27 with TRBJ2-5; 7 bases are a match to TRBD2. Germline CDR1 MNHEY, CDR2 SMNVEV (reference sequence). There are 16 residues in the CDR3. V lost 0 bases to trimming and J lost 2 bases; unmatched junction nucleotides: 6. The CDR3, as DNA: TGTGCCAGCAGTTTATCGGCGGGGGAACCTCAAGAGACCCAGTACTTC. Its translation: CASSLSAGEPQETQYF.

V and J are TRBV3-1 (or the pseudogene TRBV3-2) and TRBJ1-4, with 8 bases fitting TRBD1. The CDR3 is 14 residues long. Germline lookup yields CDR1 LGHDT and CDR2 YNNKEL (reference sequence). V lost 5 bases and J lost 9; bases outside the gene matches: 8. CDR3 residues: CASSARTGHQKLFF. In DNA, the CDR3 is TGTGCCAGCAGCGCCCGGACAGGGCATCAAAAACTGTTTTTT.

This clone has only a few counts. This sequence joins TRBV30 and TRBJ2-3; TRBD1 aligns across 9 bases. CDR1 and CDR2 from the germline V gene are GTSNPN and SVGIG (reference sequence). V lost 4 bases and J lost 2; bases outside the gene matches: 10. This CDR3 is built from 16 residues. CDR3 in DNA: TGTGCCTGGACTGGGGGACAGGGACTCATCACAGATACGCAGTATTTT. This translates into CAWTGGQGLITDTQYF.

This sequence joins TRBV10-1 and TRBJ1-6; D is ambiguous. CDR1 WNHNN and CDR2 SYGVQD come from the germline V gene (reference sequence). V lost 8 bases and J 7 bases, leaving 9 bases between the germline ends. The CDR3 is made up of 12 amino acids. The CDR3 DNA reads as TGCGCCAGCCCCGCGGGGAATTCACCCCTCCACTTT. This sequence encodes CASPAGNSPLHF.

The V and J genes are TRBV7-6 and TRBJ1-6; D remains ambiguous. In germline, CDR1 is SGHVS, CDR2 FNYEAQ. This CDR3 spans 17 amino acids. V lost 0 bases to trimming and J lost 0 bases, with 9 bases between them. The CDR3 is CASSLAPIDSYNSPLHF. CDR3 bases: TGTGCCAGCAGCTTAGCGCCTATTGACTCCTATAATTCACCCCTCCACTTT.

V gene TRBV6-1 combines with J gene TRBJ1-5, with no clear D. CDR1 is MNHNS, CDR2 SASEGT, per germline. The CDR3 consists of 13 residues. V shed 3 bases and J shed 7 bases, with 10 bases lying between them. In nucleotides, the CDR3 is TGTGCCAGCAGTGATGGAGTACAACAGCCCCAGCATTTT. Translated, it gives CASSDGVQQPQHF.

With regard to this clone: One end of the junction is discordant with germline, which a read error may explain. The CDR3 is CSVQRSQQDYYGYTF. CDR3 DNA sequence: TGCAGCGTTCAAAGGTCCCAACAGGATTACTACGGCTACACCTTC. The gene calls are TRBV29-1 and TRBJ1-2, with a weak D call TRBD1 (5 bases). Germline loops: CDR1 SQVTM, CDR2 ANQGSEA. The CDR3 runs to 15 residues.

The V call is TRBV28, the J call TRBJ2-3; tentatively, D is TRBD1 (7 bases). This CDR3 has 17 residues. Trimming took 3 bases from V and 5 from J, leaving 21 bases between them. Germline CDR1 and CDR2: MDHEN and SYDVKM. CDR3 residues: CASSFQRQGRERDTQYF. The CDR3 region has the DNA TGTGCCAGCAGTTTTCAACGACAGGGCCGGGAGAGAGATACGCAGTATTTT.

The chain links TRBV19 to TRBJ1-1; TRBD1 matches 8 bases. Germline assignment: CDR1 LNHDA and CDR2 SQIVND (reference sequence). This CDR3 is 17 amino acids long. V lost 5 bases to trimming and J lost 7 bases; unmatched junction nucleotides: 18. As DNA, the CDR3 is TGTGCCAGTAGTGTGGACCTTCAGGGGGCCCGGAAGGGTGAAGCTTTCTTT. It translates to CASSVDLQGARKGEAFF.

This clone was recorded only once. The chain carries TRBV7-3 and TRBJ2-5; TRBD1 matches at 12 bases. This CDR3 has 15 residues. Germline V CDR1 and CDR2: SGHTA, FQGTGA. The ends lost 5 bases at V and 3 bases at J; junction bases unmatched: 4. The DNA for the CDR3 is TGTGCCAGCAGCCCTGGGACAGGGGGCGAAGAGACCCAGTACTTC. Its translation: CASSPGTGGEETQYF.

The chain couples TRBV28 to TRBJ2-7; D is perhaps TRBD1 (6 bases). With 2 bases removed from V and 4 bases from J, the gap between germline ends came to 12 bases. Germline V gene sequence: CDR1 MDHEN, CDR2 SYDVKM. The CDR3 covers 14 residues. The CDR3 DNA reads TGTGCCAGCAGTTTAGAGCAGGGGTGGTACGAGCAGTACTTC. Its translation is CASSLEQGWYEQYF.

In this sample, this clone turned up once. The genes are TRBV18 and TRBJ2-2; unclear D gene. The CDR3 has 12 amino acids. Trimming took 4 bases from V and 6 from J, leaving 6 bases between them. Germline V gene data show CDR1 as KGHSH and CDR2 as LQKENI. CDR3 DNA: TGTGCCAGCTCACTTTCGGCCGGGGAGCTGTTTTTT. Translated: CASSLSAGELFF.

The chain recombines TRBV6-1 with TRBJ2-7, with TRBD2 identical over 13 bases. J was trimmed by 7 bases and V by 1 base; bases with no gene match: 25. The CDR3 has 22 amino acids. CDR1 is MNHNS and CDR2 is SASEGT in the germline V gene. The CDR3 DNA follows: TGTGCCAGCAGTGAAGTCCCTCACTTTTCTCCCGGGACTAGCGGGACCTTGCAAGAGCAGTACTTC. Protein sequence: CASSEVPHFSPGTSGTLQEQYF.